The 3 T cell receptor beta chains reported below all come from one sample, sequenced in a study of control samples from healthy donors and cancer patients. Using immunoSEQ multiplex PCR, the repertoire was profiled, and TCRdb retains in-frame clones only, with some absent. The sample yields about 100,000 clones, 88% seen once. Sequencing used blood. The receptors were gathered from a man aged 25-40 years in good health.

The chain links TRBV6-5 to TRBJ2-6, with unresolved D. The germline V gene has CDR1 MNHEY and CDR2 SVGAGI. CDR3 size: 14 residues. Trimming pared 6 bases from V and 4 bases from J, leaving 10 bases between. CDR3 residues: CASRARYGANVLTF. CDR3 coding DNA: TGTGCCAGCAGAGCCCGATACGGGGCCAACGTCCTGACTTTC.

The chain employs TRBV4-2 and TRBJ2-7; TRBD2 matches at 8 bases. V lost 0 bases and J lost 7; bases outside the gene matches: 5. This CDR3 is 14 amino acids long. Germline V gives CDR1 LGHNA, CDR2 YNFKEQ. The CDR3 region has the DNA TGTGCCAGCAGCCAAGAAGCGGGAGAACGAGAGCAGTACTTC. Translating gives CASSQEAGEREQYF.

J is TRBJ2-3 and V is TRBV10-1; 8 bases agree with TRBD1. Germline CDR1 and CDR2: WNHNN and SYGVQD (reference sequence). The CDR3 totals 14 residues. V trimming: 5 bases; J trimming: 2 bases; junction bases outside the gene matches: 3. The CDR3 here is CASSPDRVTDTQYF. Written as DNA, the CDR3 is TGCGCCAGCAGTCCGGACAGGGTCACAGATACGCAGTATTTT.